This T cell receptor beta chain was documented in a study of blood T cell repertoires in COVID-19. Turning to the study itself: There were acute and convalescent COVID-19 samples, and they came from the United States, Italy and Spain.

The authors' processing: Amplification of reference gene primers provided the estimated nucleated cell counts. Profiled with immunoSEQ multiplex PCR; TCRdb holds only in-frame clones, not every one. From that table come the V and J calls and clone size; the DNA was used to work out D and trimming. The top ten clones hold around 0.86% of a sample with fewer than 250,000 clones, around 90% of them seen once. This CDR3 contains 13 residues. In germline, CDR1 is SQVTM, CDR2 ANQGSEA. V lost 4 bases, J lost 3 bases, and 13 bases lay in between. Seattle cases were enrolled at active infection and followed longitudinally. This clone has just one count.

The sample taken for sequencing was peripheral blood. The chain uses TRBV29-1 and TRBJ2-7, with a weak D call TRBD1 (7 bases). The TCR originated in a man aged 30-40 years with COVID-19, enrolled during active disease. The CDR3 is CSVARQGGYEQYF. In DNA form, the CDR3 reads TGCAGCGTTGCTCGGCAGGGGGGCTACGAGCAGTACTTC.